The 24 T cell receptor beta chains listed next were all sequenced from one sample in a study of identical twins. A single record per CDR3 protein comes from TCRdb applying MiXCR to the 5' RACE reads. The sample contains 600,000 to 700,000 distinct CDR3 sequences, 21% of which appear only once. These data were also filed under a second study, of T cells expressing NK-cell markers.

The sample taken for sequencing was PBMCs. Source of these receptors: a woman in her late teens or twenties in good health.

The chain links TRBV5-4 to TRBJ2-1; TRBD2 matches at 7 bases. Germline V gene lookup returns CDR1 SGHNT and CDR2 YYREEE (reference sequence). This CDR3 spans 13 amino acids. The V and J ends lost 5 bases and 9 bases, in that order; junction bases with no gene match: 8. The CDR3 coding sequence is TGTGCCAGCAGGCCGACTAGCCCCAGTGAGCAGTTCTTC. Translated: CASRPTSPSEQFF. The full variable domain, its missing parts supplied by reference TRBV5-4 and TRBJ2-1, is ETGVTQSPTHLIKTRGQQVTLRCSSQSGHNTVSWYQQALGQGPQFIFQYYREEENGRGNFPPRFSGLQFPNYSSELNVNALELDDSALYLCASRPTSPSEQFFGPGTRLTVL.

The chain combines TRBV27 with TRBJ2-4; TRBD2 matches at 7 bases. The CDR3 contains 15 residues. CDR1 and CDR2 (germline): MNHEY, SMNVEV (reference sequence). The V and J ends lost 5 bases and 4 bases, in that order; junction bases with no gene match: 8. The CDR3 DNA sequence: TGTGCCAGCAGTCCAGCGGGGTTCCGGAAAAACATTCAGTACTTC. It is translated as CASSPAGFRKNIQYF.

This chain connects TRBV4-1 to TRBJ2-7; D unresolved. CDR1 is MGHRA, CDR2 YSYEKL, per germline. The CDR3 sequence is 15 residues long. Deletions cut 1 base from V and 0 bases from J, with 10 bases between. The CDR3 DNA follows: TGCGCCAGCAGCCAAGTAAGGAGTCGCTCCTACGAGCAGTACTTC. Translating gives CASSQVRSRSYEQYF.

A few counts support this clonotype. The chain couples TRBV12-3 or TRBV12-4 to TRBJ1-4, with 8 bases matching TRBD1. The J segment lost 8 bases and the V segment lost 5 bases, leaving 7 bases of the junction unmatched. This CDR3 region has 14 residues. The CDR3 is CASSKGQDPEKLFF. CDR3 nucleotides: TGTGCCAGCAGTAAGGGACAGGACCCCGAAAAACTGTTTTTT.

This clonotype showed up many times. J is TRBJ2-1 and V is TRBV24-1; TRBD2 matches 11 bases. The CDR3 has 16 residues. The V gene's germline CDR1 is KGHDR and CDR2 SFDVKD. V shed 10 bases and J 5 bases; nucleotides not matched to a gene: 12. CDR3 loop: CATSQGLAGGNNEQFF. The CDR3 DNA sequence: TGTGCCACTTCTCAAGGTCTAGCGGGAGGTAACAATGAGCAGTTCTTC.

This clonotype was detected only a few times. The genes are TRBV6-5 and TRBJ1-3; D not resolved. Per the germline V gene, CDR1 is MNHEY and CDR2 is SVGAGI. This CDR3 has 15 amino acids. Trimming removed 0 bases at V and 1 base at J, with 7 bases between. The CDR3 sequence is CASSYSKQSGNTIYF. CDR3 nucleotide sequence: TGTGCCAGCAGTTACTCGAAGCAGTCTGGAAACACCATATATTTT.

This clonotype was found a few times. The V and J genes are TRBV20-1 and TRBJ2-5, with 9 nucleotides matching TRBD2. J gave up 5 bases and V 2 bases, and 12 bases lay outside the gene matches. The V gene's germline CDR1 is DFQATT and CDR2 SNEGSKA (reference sequence). The CDR3 is made up of 16 amino acids. The CDR3 spells CSARRAGGQEWETQYF. The CDR3 DNA reads as TGCAGTGCTAGAAGGGCGGGGGGGCAGGAATGGGAGACCCAGTACTTC.

There are many counts of this clonotype. V usage is TRBV24-1 and J usage is TRBJ2-2, with D maybe TRBD1 (5 bases). From germline, CDR1 is KGHDR and CDR2 SFDVKD. The CDR3 totals 16 residues. Between the trimmed V and J ends, which lost 5 bases and 0 bases, there was a span of 12 bases. CDR3 in amino acids: CATSVGGATNTGELFF. The CDR3 DNA follows: TGTGCCACCAGTGTAGGTGGGGCTACGAACACCGGGGAGCTGTTTTTT.

The chain employs TRBV11-2 and TRBJ1-1; possible D gene TRBD1, 6 bases. The V gene's germline CDR1 is SGHAT and CDR2 FQNNGV. The germline V and J ends were trimmed by 1 base and 6 bases, with 15 bases remaining between them. The CDR3 runs 15 residues. CDR3 DNA sequence: TGTGCCAGCAGCTTAGTGGTCAGGGGCAGGGCTGAAGCTTTCTTT. Encoded protein: CASSLVVRGRAEAFF.

The chain employs TRBV9 and TRBJ2-1; a weak D match, TRBD2 (5 bases). The length of the CDR3 is 15 residues. V was shortened by 4 bases and J by 2 bases, with 13 bases between the two germline ends. In germline, CDR1 is SGDLS, CDR2 YYNGEE. The CDR3 nucleotides read TGTGCCAGCAGCCCCGCTAGCAACCCCTACAATGAGCAGTTCTTC. Translated: CASSPASNPYNEQFF.

The J gene is TRBJ1-2, the V gene TRBV3-1, with D tentatively TRBD1 (5 bases). V lost 6 bases and J lost 9, with 17 bases in between. This CDR3 region has 13 residues. CDR1 and CDR2 from the germline V gene are LGHDT and YNNKEL (reference sequence). The CDR3 sequence is CASRTYQGGRYTF. For the CDR3, the DNA is TGTGCCAGCAGAACTTACCAGGGTGGTCGCTACACCTTC.

This clonotype was picked up many times. The J gene is TRBJ2-5, the V gene TRBV2; possibly TRBD1 or TRBD2 for D (5 bases each). The CDR3 totals 13 residues. The V end lost 11 bases, the J end lost 4 bases, and 17 bases lay between the germline ends. Germline CDR1 reads SNHLY; CDR2 reads FYNNEI. The CDR3 spells CADSWEQGETQYF. The CDR3 DNA is TGTGCCGACTCATGGGAGCAGGGAGAGACCCAGTACTTC.

V is TRBV20-1 and J is TRBJ2-7; 9 bases are a match to TRBD1. There are 15 residues in the CDR3. CDR1 is DFQATT, CDR2 SNEGSKA, per germline (reference sequence). V lost 2 bases, J lost 5 bases, and 10 bases stayed unmatched. The CDR3 bases are TGCAGTGCTAGAAGGAGCACAGGGGGCCGGAACGAGCAGTACTTC. It codes for CSARRSTGGRNEQYF.

This clonotype was seen more than once but under ten times. The chain's CDR3 is CAISESGSPQETQYF. The DNA of the CDR3 is TGTGCCATCAGTGAGTCGGGCAGCCCCCAAGAGACCCAGTACTTC. This chain connects TRBV10-3 to TRBJ2-5, with D uncertain. This CDR3 is 15 amino acids long. V lost 0 bases and J 1 base, leaving 9 bases between the germline ends. The V gene's germline CDR1 is ENHRY and CDR2 SYGVKD.

This rearrangement joins TRBV5-4 to TRBJ2-3; 9 nucleotides match TRBD2. The junction had 4 bases not matched to a gene; V was cut back by 0 bases and J by 2 bases. From germline, CDR1 is SGHNT and CDR2 YYREEE (reference sequence). CDR3 length equals 16 residues. The CDR3 coding sequence is TGTGCCAGCAGCTTGGCCCTAGCGGGGACCACAGATACGCAGTATTTT. Translating gives CASSLALAGTTDTQYF. Filled out from reference TRBV5-4 and TRBJ2-3, the complete variable domain reads ETGVTQSPTHLIKTRGQQVTLRCSSQSGHNTVSWYQQALGQGPQFIFQYYREEENGRGNFPPRFSGLQFPNYSSELNVNALELDDSALYLCASSLALAGTTDTQYFGPGTRLTVL.

This chain uses TRBV12-3 or TRBV12-4 with TRBJ2-3, with 10 bases identical to TRBD2. The CDR3 totals 14 residues. Germline trimming cut 6 bases from V and 6 bases from J; bases unmatched to any gene: 6. CDR3 DNA: TGTGCCAGCAGACTAGCGGGGAGTATGGATACGCAGTATTTT. This codes for CASRLAGSMDTQYF.

The chain has TRBV11-2 and TRBJ2-1; TRBD2 aligns across 8 bases. Germline loops: CDR1 SGHAT, CDR2 FQNNGV. The CDR3 has 16 amino acids. V was pared by 4 bases and J by 6 bases, with 11 bases of the junction left unmatched. The chain's CDR3 is CASSSIAGRWANEQFF. CDR3 bases: TGTGCCAGCAGCTCGATAGCGGGAAGGTGGGCCAATGAGCAGTTCTTC.

There are a few counts of this clonotype. The V gene is TRBV4-3, the J gene TRBJ2-7, with D perhaps assigned TRBD1 or TRBD2 (5 bases each). The germline V gene has CDR1 LGHNA and CDR2 YSLEER. V lost 0 bases and J lost 12, with 15 bases in between. The CDR3 extends over 13 amino acids. CDR3 nucleotide sequence: TGCGCCAGCAGCCAAGATCGGGGCTCCCCGGTGTACTTC. Translated, it gives CASSQDRGSPVYF.

The chain employs TRBV11-2 and TRBJ2-7; the D gene is possibly TRBD1 (5 bases). The CDR3 runs to 15 residues. Deletions cut 3 bases from V and 2 bases from J, with 14 bases between. The germline CDR1 and CDR2 sequences are SGHAT and FQNNGV. CDR3 region: CASSFSGQGTYEQYF. The CDR3 DNA follows: TGTGCCAGCAGCTTTTCCGGGCAGGGAACCTACGAGCAGTACTTC.

The V gene is TRBV20-1, the J gene TRBJ2-2; the D call may be TRBD1 or TRBD2 (5 bases each). Germline CDR1 and CDR2: DFQATT and SNEGSKA (reference sequence). The germline V and J ends were trimmed by 1 base and 4 bases, with 16 bases remaining between them. The length of the CDR3 is 16 residues. As DNA, the CDR3 is TGCAGTGCTAGAGCAACCGGGGCGGGTGTCACCGGGGAGCTGTTTTTT. Its translation is CSARATGAGVTGELFF.

The chain has TRBV29-1 and TRBJ1-4; D is undetermined. Germline V gene sequence: CDR1 SQVTM, CDR2 ANQGSEA. The CDR3 spans 12 residues. Deletions cut 7 bases from V and 5 bases from J, with 11 bases between. The CDR3 sequence: CSAGPGNEKLFF. CDR3 nucleotide sequence: TGCAGCGCTGGACCGGGGAATGAAAAACTGTTTTTT.

This clonotype was counted between two and nine times. This chain uses TRBV12-3 or TRBV12-4 with TRBJ1-5; D gene ambiguous. The CDR3 covers 15 residues. V was trimmed by 1 base and J by 7 bases, leaving 14 bases between them. CDR3 DNA sequence: TGTGCCAGCAGTTTAGGTTTAGGGTCGGGGCAGCCCCAGCATTTT. Protein product: CASSLGLGSGQPQHF.

This clonotype was detected only a few times. The chain recombines TRBV12-3 or TRBV12-4 with TRBJ2-2, with D possibly matching TRBD2 (5 bases). The CDR3 consists of 15 residues. Deletions cut 3 bases from V and 4 bases from J, with 12 bases between. CDR3 DNA sequence: TGTGCCAGCAGTTTGTCTAGCTCGGTCACCGGGGAGCTGTTTTTT. Translation: CASSLSSSVTGELFF.

Only a few counts were recorded for this clonotype. This chain uses TRBV20-1 with TRBJ1-1; maybe TRBD1 (6 bases). Germline values: CDR1 DFQATT, CDR2 SNEGSKA (reference sequence). The CDR3 has 13 amino acids. V shed 7 bases and J shed 5 bases, with 17 bases lying between them. CDR3 in amino acids: CSVRGRGGTEAFF. CDR3 nucleotides: TGCAGTGTTAGGGGCAGGGGTGGGACTGAAGCTTTCTTT.